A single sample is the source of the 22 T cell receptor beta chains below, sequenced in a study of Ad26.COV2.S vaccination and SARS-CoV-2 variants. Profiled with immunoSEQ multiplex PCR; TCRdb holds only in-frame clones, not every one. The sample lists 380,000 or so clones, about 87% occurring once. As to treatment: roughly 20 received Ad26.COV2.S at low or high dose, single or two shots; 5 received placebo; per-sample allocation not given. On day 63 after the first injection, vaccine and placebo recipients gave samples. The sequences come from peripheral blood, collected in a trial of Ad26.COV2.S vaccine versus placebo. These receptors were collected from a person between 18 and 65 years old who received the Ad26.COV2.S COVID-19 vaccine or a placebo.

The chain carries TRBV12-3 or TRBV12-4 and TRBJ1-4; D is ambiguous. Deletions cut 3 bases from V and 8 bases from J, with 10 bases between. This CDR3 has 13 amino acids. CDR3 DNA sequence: TGTGCCAGCAGTTTTGGGTCTGGGGAAAAACTGTTTTTT. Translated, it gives CASSFGSGEKLFF.

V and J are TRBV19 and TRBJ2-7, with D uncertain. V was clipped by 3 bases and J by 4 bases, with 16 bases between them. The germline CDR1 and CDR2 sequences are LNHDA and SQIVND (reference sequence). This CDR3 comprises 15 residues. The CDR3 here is CASSIPETPQYEQYF. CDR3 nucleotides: TGTGCCAGTAGTATCCCGGAAACACCCCAGTACGAGCAGTACTTC.

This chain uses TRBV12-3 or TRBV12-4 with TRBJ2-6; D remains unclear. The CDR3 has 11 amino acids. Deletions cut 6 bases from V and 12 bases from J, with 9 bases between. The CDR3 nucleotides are TGTGCCAGCAGCTCTTGGGTCGTCCTGACTTTC. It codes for CASSSWVVLTF.

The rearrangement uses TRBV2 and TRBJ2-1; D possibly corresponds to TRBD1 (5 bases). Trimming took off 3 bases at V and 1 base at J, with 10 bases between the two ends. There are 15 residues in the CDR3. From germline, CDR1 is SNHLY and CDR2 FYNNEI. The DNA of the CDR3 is TGTGCCAGCAGTGAGCAACAGGCGTCCTACAATGAGCAGTTCTTC. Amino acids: CASSEQQASYNEQFF.

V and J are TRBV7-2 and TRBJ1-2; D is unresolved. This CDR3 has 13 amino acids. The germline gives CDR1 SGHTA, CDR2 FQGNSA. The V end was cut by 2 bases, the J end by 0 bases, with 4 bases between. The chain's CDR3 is CASSLKANYGYTF. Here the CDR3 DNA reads TGTGCCAGCAGCTTAAAGGCTAACTATGGCTACACCTTC.

The CDR3, as DNA: TGTGCCAGCAGCTTAACGTTAACAGGGGGCAACTATGGCTACACCTTC. Amino acid sequence: CASSLTLTGGNYGYTF. J is TRBJ1-2 and V is TRBV7-3, with 9 bases lining up with TRBD1. This CDR3 comprises 16 residues. Germline V CDR1 and CDR2: SGHTA, FQGTGA. The V segment lost 0 bases and the J segment 2 bases; nucleotides outside the gene matches: 4. The entire variable domain, with the rest obtained from reference TRBV7-3 and TRBJ1-2, is as follows: GAGVSQTPSNKVTEKGKYVELRCDPISGHTALYWYRQSLGQGPEFLIYFQGTGAADDSGLPNDRFFAVRPEGSVSTLKIQRTERGDSAVYLCASSLTLTGGNYGYTFGSGTRLTVV.

CDR3 in amino acids: CASSLRPSEQYF. The DNA of the CDR3 is TGTGCCAGCAGTTTACGACCCTCCGAGCAGTACTTC. This chain links TRBV28 with TRBJ2-7; D gene ambiguous. The CDR3 covers 12 residues. Looked up from germline, CDR1 is MDHEN and CDR2 is SYDVKM. V lost 2 bases and J 6 bases, leaving 8 bases between the germline ends.

In nucleotides, the CDR3 is TGTGCCAGCTCGCCCACCGGGACAGGGGGTGAGCAGTACTTC. It codes for CASSPTGTGGEQYF. V gene TRBV18 combines with J gene TRBJ2-7, with 11 bases aligning to TRBD1. There are 14 residues in the CDR3. V lost 6 bases to trimming and J lost 7 bases; unmatched junction nucleotides: 8. In germline, CDR1 is KGHSH, CDR2 LQKENI.

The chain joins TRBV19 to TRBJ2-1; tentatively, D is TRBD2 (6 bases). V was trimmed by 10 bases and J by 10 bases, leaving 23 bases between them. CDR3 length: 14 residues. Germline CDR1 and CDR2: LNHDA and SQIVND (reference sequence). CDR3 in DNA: TGTGCCACTAAAGGGGAACTAGCTTCAAACGAGCAGTTCTTC. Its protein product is CATKGELASNEQFF.

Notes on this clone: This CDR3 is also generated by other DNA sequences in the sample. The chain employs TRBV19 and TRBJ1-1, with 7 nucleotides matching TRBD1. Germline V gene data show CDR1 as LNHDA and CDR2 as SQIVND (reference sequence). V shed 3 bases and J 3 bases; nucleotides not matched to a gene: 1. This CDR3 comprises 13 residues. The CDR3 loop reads CASSIDRDTEAFF. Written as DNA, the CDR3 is TGTGCCAGTAGTATTGACAGGGACACTGAAGCTTTCTTT.

The CDR3 region has the DNA TGTGCCAGCAGCCAAGAAGGGACAGGAGTTAATTCACCCCTCCACTTT. This gives the protein CASSQEGTGVNSPLHF. The chain has TRBV14 and TRBJ1-6; TRBD1 agrees at 8 bases. Looked up from germline, CDR1 is SGHDN and CDR2 is FVKESK. V gave up 0 bases and J gave up 6 bases; unmatched junction bases: 4. The CDR3 totals 16 residues. Together with reference TRBV14 and TRBJ1-6, the CDR3 gives the full variable domain: EAGVTQFPSHSVIEKGQTVTLRCDPISGHDNLYWYRRVMGKEIKFLLHFVKESKQDESGMPNNRFLAERTGGTYSTLKVQPAELEDSGVYFCASSQEGTGVNSPLHFGNGTRLTVT.

The CDR3 DNA is TGTGCCAGCACGGGGGAGGCCCATTCTAACTACGAGCAGTACTTC. Its protein is CASTGEAHSNYEQYF. The J gene is TRBJ2-7, the V gene TRBV6-5; tentatively, D is TRBD2 (6 bases). This CDR3 is built from 15 residues. In germline, CDR1 is MNHEY, CDR2 SVGAGI. Trimming pared 7 bases from V and 3 bases from J, leaving 19 bases between.

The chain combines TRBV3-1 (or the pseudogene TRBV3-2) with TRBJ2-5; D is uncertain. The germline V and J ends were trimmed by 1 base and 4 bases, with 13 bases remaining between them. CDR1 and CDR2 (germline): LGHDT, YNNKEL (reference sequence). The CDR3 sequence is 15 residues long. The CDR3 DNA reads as TGTGCCAGCAGCCAAGGAGTCCTGTCTGGAGAGACCCAGTACTTC. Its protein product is CASSQGVLSGETQYF.

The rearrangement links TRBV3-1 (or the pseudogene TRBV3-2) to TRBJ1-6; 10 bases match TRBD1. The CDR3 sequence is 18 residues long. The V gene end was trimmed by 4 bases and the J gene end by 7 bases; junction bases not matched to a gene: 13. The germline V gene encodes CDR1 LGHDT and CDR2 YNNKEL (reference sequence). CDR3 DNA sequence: TGTGCCAGCAGCCGGGGACAGGGGCTCACATCCGTAAATTCACCCCTCCACTTT. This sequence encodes CASSRGQGLTSVNSPLHF.

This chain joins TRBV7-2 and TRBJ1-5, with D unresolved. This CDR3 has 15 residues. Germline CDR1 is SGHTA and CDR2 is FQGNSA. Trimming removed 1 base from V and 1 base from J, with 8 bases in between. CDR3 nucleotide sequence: TGTGCCAGCAGCTTAGATGGCCAGAGCAATCAGCCCCAGCATTTT. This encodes CASSLDGQSNQPQHF.

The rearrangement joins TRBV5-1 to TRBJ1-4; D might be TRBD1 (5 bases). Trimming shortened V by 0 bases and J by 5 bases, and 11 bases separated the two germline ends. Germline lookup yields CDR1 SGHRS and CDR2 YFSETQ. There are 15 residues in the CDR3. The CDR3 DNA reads TGCGCCAGCAGCTTGGAGGGACGGTTAAATGAAAAACTGTTTTTT. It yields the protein CASSLEGRLNEKLFF.

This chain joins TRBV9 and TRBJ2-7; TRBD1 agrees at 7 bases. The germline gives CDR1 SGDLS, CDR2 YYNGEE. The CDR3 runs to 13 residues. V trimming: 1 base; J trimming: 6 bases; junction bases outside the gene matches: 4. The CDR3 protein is CASSVTGESEQYF. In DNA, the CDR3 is TGTGCCAGCAGCGTAACAGGGGAATCCGAGCAGTACTTC.

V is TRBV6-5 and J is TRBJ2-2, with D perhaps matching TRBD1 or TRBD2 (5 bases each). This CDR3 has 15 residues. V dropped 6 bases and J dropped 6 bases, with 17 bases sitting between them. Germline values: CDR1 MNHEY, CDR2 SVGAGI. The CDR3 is CASSSGQMRAGELFF. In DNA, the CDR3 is TGTGCCAGCAGCTCCGGACAAATGAGGGCCGGGGAGCTGTTTTTT.

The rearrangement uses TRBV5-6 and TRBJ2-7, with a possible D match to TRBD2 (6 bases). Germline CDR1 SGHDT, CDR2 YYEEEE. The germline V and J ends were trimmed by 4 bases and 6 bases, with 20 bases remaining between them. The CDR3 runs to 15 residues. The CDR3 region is CASSPLGYSGGEQYF. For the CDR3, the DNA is TGTGCCAGCAGCCCGCTGGGTTATTCCGGGGGCGAGCAGTACTTC.

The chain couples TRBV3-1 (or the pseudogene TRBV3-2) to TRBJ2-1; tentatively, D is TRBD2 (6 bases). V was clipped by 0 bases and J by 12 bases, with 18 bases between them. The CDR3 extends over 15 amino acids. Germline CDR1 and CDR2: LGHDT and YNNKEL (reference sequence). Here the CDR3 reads CASSQDGGGGPWQFF. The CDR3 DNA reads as TGTGCCAGCAGCCAAGATGGGGGAGGCGGGCCTTGGCAGTTCTTC.

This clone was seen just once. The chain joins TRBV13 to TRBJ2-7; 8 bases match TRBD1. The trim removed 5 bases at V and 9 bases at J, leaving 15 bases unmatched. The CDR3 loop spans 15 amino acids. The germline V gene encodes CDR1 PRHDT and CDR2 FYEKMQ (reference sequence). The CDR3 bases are TGTGCCAGCAGCCCCCGGACAGGGTGGTCTGATGTGCAGTACTTC. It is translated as CASSPRTGWSDVQYF. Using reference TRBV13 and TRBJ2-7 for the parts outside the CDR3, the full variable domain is AAGVIQSPRHLIKEKRETATLKCYPIPRHDTVYWYQQGPGQDPQFLISFYEKMQSDKGSIPDRFSAQQFSDYHSELNMSSLELGDSALYFCASSPRTGWSDVQYFGPGTRLTVT.

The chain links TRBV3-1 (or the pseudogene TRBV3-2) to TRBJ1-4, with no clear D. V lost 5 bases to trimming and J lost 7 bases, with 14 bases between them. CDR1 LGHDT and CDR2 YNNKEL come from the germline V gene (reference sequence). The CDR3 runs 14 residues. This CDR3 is CASSYARGVEKLFF. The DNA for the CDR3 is TGTGCCAGCAGCTATGCCCGCGGGGTTGAAAAACTGTTTTTT.